The present entry profiles one T cell receptor (beta chain) with its context. All enrollees were about 18 to 100 years old and from around 25 US areas. Trimming cost V 5 bases and J 5 bases; bases outside gene matches: 4. This CDR3 comprises 14 residues. Germline CDR1 reads SGHTA; CDR2 reads FQGNSA. These data come from a study of blood T cell repertoires in COVID-19. Authors' methods: Counts of nucleated cells, estimated from reference gene primer amplification, were obtained. TCRdb keeps only in-frame clones here, not all; method: immunoSEQ multiplex PCR. V and J calls and clone size are as listed in that table; D and trimming were resolved from the DNA. Here the sample spans 190,000 or so clones, approximately 85% being singletons.

Sequenced sample: PBMCs or T cells enriched from blood (not recorded which). The TCR was taken from a man aged 40-49 years who had recovered from COVID-19. The chain employs TRBV7-2 and TRBJ2-3; 10 bases fit TRBD1. CDR3 sequence: CASSARDRGDTQYF. As DNA, the CDR3 is TGTGCCAGCAGCGCCCGGGACAGGGGAGATACGCAGTATTTT.